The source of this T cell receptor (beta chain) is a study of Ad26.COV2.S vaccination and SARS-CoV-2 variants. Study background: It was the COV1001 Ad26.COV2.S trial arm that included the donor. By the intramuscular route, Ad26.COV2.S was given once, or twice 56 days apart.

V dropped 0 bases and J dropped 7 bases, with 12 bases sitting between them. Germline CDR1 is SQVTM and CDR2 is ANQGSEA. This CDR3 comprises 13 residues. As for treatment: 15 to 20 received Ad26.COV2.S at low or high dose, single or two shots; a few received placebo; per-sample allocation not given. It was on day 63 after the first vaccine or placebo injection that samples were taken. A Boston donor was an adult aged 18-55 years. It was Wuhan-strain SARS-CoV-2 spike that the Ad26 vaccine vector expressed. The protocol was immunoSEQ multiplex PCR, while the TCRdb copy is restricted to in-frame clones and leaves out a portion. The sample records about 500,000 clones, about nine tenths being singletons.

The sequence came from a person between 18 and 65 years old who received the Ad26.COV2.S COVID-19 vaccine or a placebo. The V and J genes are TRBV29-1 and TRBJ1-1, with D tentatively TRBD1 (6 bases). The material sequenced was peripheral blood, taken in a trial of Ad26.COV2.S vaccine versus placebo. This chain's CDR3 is CSVEDWGAREAFF. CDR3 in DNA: TGCAGCGTTGAAGACTGGGGGGCTCGTGAAGCTTTCTTT. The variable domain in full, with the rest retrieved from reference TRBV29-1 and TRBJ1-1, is SAVISQKPSRDICQRGTSLTIQCQVDSQVTMMFWYRQQPGQSLTLIATANQGSEATYESGFVIDKFPISRPNLTFSTLTVSNMSPEDSSIYLCSVEDWGAREAFFGQGTRLTVV.